This T cell receptor beta chain was sequenced for a study of T cell responses to AZD1222 COVID-19 vaccine. Study-wide background: The analysis combined second doses at about 4 or about 12 weeks.

TCRdb keeps only in-frame clones here, not all; method: immunoSEQ multiplex PCR. The table has fewer than 150,000 clones, 89% seen once. Study-level points and caveats: The donor group comprised mostly white British people and more females; the analysis possibly underestimated clonal diversity. Vaccine-associated CD4 TCRs spanned spike, dominant at 160-218 and 743-854. Only five or six AZD1222 recipients were seropositive at baseline.

In its sample, this clone was seen once. Its target is unknown. V gave up 4 bases and J gave up 5 bases; unmatched junction bases: 8. This CDR3 region has 15 residues. Germline loops: CDR1 SGHAT, CDR2 FQNNGV. This specimen was peripheral blood, taken on day 0 of AZD1222 vaccination. This receptor was taken from an adult in good health. This rearrangement joins TRBV11-2 to TRBJ1-2, with TRBD1 identical over 9 bases. DNA for the CDR3: TGTGCCAGCAGCTCCGGACAGGGGAGGTGGTATGGCTACACCTTC. Its protein is CASSSGQGRWYGYTF. The complete variable domain, with remaining parts taken from reference TRBV11-2 and TRBJ1-2, reads EAGVAQSPRYKIIEKRQSVAFWCNPISGHATLYWYQQILGQGPKLLIQFQNNGVVDDSQLPKDRFSAERLKGVDSTLKIQPAKLEDSAVYLCASSSGQGRWYGYTFGSGTRLTVV.